This entry describes one T cell receptor beta chain. Trimming took 2 bases from V and 2 from J, leaving 4 bases between them. CDR1 and CDR2 (germline): MNHEY, SVGAGI. CDR3 length: 13 residues. This entry comes from a study of blood T cell repertoires in COVID-19. Study details: Italy, Spain and the United States were the sources of the convalescent and acute COVID-19 samples. PBMCs, B-cell-depleted T cells, or T cells provided the cDNA or gDNA that made up the material.

In the original analysis: Amplified reference gene primers provided the basis for estimating nucleated cell counts. Repertoires were generated with immunoSEQ multiplex PCR, while TCRdb's copy carries only in-frame clones and drops some. That table furnishes V, J and clone size, whereas the DNA furnished D and trimming. This sample has 130,000 or so clones, with around 85% found just once. The receptor was isolated from a man between 60 and 75 years old with acute or convalescent COVID-19. The chain joins TRBV6-5 to TRBJ1-5; D is unclear. The specimen was peripheral blood. CDR3 DNA sequence: TGTGCCAGCAGTTACCTAGGCAATCAGCCCCAGCATTTT. Protein sequence: CASSYLGNQPQHF.